Presented here are 25 T cell receptor beta chains from one specimen sequenced in a study of T-cell memory formation after mild COVID-19. A single record per CDR3 protein comes from TCRdb applying MiXCR to the 5' RACE reads. The sample yields roughly 35,000 distinct CDR3 sequences, around 21% seen once. The specimen sequenced was PBMCs or a T cell subset sorted from them (not recorded which). These receptors were obtained from an adult who had mild COVID-19 (a few samples of this study predate the infection). Cell type and time point are not known.

This clonotype was recorded at least ten times. The chain couples TRBV5-1 to TRBJ2-3, with D unresolved. The V gene lost 0 bases and the J gene lost 3 bases, with 8 bases spanning the gap. The germline V gene has CDR1 SGHRS and CDR2 YFSETQ. This CDR3 has 14 amino acids. CDR3: CASSLDGVTDTQYF. CDR3 nucleotides: TGCGCCAGCAGCTTGGATGGCGTTACAGATACGCAGTATTTT.

This clonotype has ten or more counts. The chain is built from TRBV14 and TRBJ2-5; 7 bases align to TRBD1. The CDR3 is 15 amino acids. Germline V CDR1 and CDR2: SGHDN, FVKESK. V gave up 5 bases and J gave up 4 bases; unmatched junction bases: 10. This chain's CDR3 is CASSGTGARGETQYF. The CDR3 DNA reads as TGTGCCAGCAGCGGAACAGGGGCGAGAGGAGAGACCCAGTACTTC.

This clonotype was seen a handful of times. The chain combines TRBV9 with TRBJ1-5; no firm D call. This CDR3 contains 16 residues. V shed 0 bases and J shed 2 bases, with 12 bases lying between them. CDR1 SGDLS and CDR2 YYNGEE come from the germline V gene. This CDR3 is CASSVGPGTGNQPQHF. The CDR3 coding sequence is TGTGCCAGCAGCGTAGGACCGGGAACCGGCAATCAGCCCCAGCATTTT.

This clonotype came up many times. The chain recombines TRBV6-5 with TRBJ2-7; no reliable D call. CDR3 length equals 13 residues. Per the germline V gene, CDR1 is MNHEY and CDR2 is SVGAGI. V lost 3 bases and J lost 0, with 6 bases in between. The CDR3 DNA reads as TGTGCCAGCAGTTATGACAACTCCTACGAGCAGTACTTC. Encoded protein: CASSYDNSYEQYF.

This clonotype was observed at least ten times. This sequence joins TRBV5-1 and TRBJ2-3; D uncertain. The germline V and J ends were trimmed by 1 base and 0 bases, with 9 bases remaining between them. CDR3 length equals 15 residues. Looked up from germline, CDR1 is SGHRS and CDR2 is YFSETQ. CDR3 coding DNA: TGCGCCAGCAGCTTGTTTGGCCCTAGCACAGATACGCAGTATTTT. This gives the protein CASSLFGPSTDTQYF.

This clonotype was detected many times. CDR3 sequence (DNA): TGTGCCAGCAGCTTAGATTATCGGACAGGGGGCTATGGCTACACCTTC. Its protein product is CASSLDYRTGGYGYTF. This chain joins TRBV7-2 and TRBJ1-2, with 10 bases fitting TRBD1. This CDR3 has 16 residues. Germline CDR1 and CDR2: SGHTA and FQGNSA. Trimming at V came to 1 base and at J to 4 bases, leaving 6 bases not matched to a gene.

J is TRBJ2-3 and V is TRBV20-1, with 11 positions matching TRBD2. The CDR3 totals 16 residues. The germline V gene encodes CDR1 DFQATT and CDR2 SNEGSKA (reference sequence). The V gene end was trimmed by 1 base and the J gene end by 4 bases; junction bases not matched to a gene: 7. The CDR3 here is CSARAMTSGIADTQYF. CDR3 DNA: TGCAGTGCTAGAGCTATGACTAGCGGGATTGCAGATACGCAGTATTTT.

This clonotype occurred many times. CDR3 residues: CASSRDRDNEQFF. In DNA form, the CDR3 reads TGTGCCAGCAGTCGAGACAGAGACAATGAGCAGTTCTTC. The V and J genes are TRBV5-5 and TRBJ2-1; tentative D call: TRBD1 (5 bases). Germline V gives CDR1 SGHKS, CDR2 YYEKEE (reference sequence). This CDR3 spans 13 amino acids. Trimming cost V 5 bases and J 5 bases, with 11 bases left between them.

This clonotype has ten or more counts. The genes are TRBV10-3 and TRBJ2-3, with 9 bases that match TRBD2. The germline V gene has CDR1 ENHRY and CDR2 SYGVKD. This CDR3 region has 15 residues. With V trimmed by 6 bases and J by 6 bases, 10 bases remained unmatched. Here the CDR3 DNA reads TGTGCCATCAGAGAAACCGGGACTAGCAAGGATACGCAGTATTTT. This sequence encodes CAIRETGTSKDTQYF.

The V gene is TRBV5-4, the J gene TRBJ2-7; 10 nucleotides align to TRBD1. Germline values: CDR1 SGHNT, CDR2 YYREEE (reference sequence). CDR3 length: 16 residues. J was trimmed by 1 base and V by 3 bases; bases with no gene match: 7. The CDR3 spells CASSYKPGQGSYEQYF. DNA for the CDR3: TGTGCCAGCAGCTATAAGCCGGGACAGGGGTCCTACGAGCAGTACTTC.

CDR3: CASSTWTSGSPDTQYF. CDR3 coding DNA: TGTGCCAGCAGTACTTGGACTAGCGGGAGCCCAGATACGCAGTATTTT. The V and J genes are TRBV27 and TRBJ2-3; 13 bases map to TRBD2. CDR1 MNHEY and CDR2 SMNVEV come from the germline V gene (reference sequence). With 5 bases clipped from V and 4 bases from J, the junction kept 6 bases outside the gene matches. The CDR3 is made up of 16 amino acids.

This clonotype was seen many times. The chain joins TRBV5-4 to TRBJ1-4, with no clear D. Trimming took off 4 bases at V and 4 bases at J, with 11 bases between the two ends. Germline CDR1 is SGHNT and CDR2 is YYREEE (reference sequence). The CDR3 consists of 14 residues. The CDR3 DNA sequence: TGTGCCAGCAGCCGTCGGGATTTTAATGAAAAACTGTTTTTT. It codes for CASSRRDFNEKLFF.

The V call is TRBV7-8, the J call TRBJ2-5; TRBD2 aligns across 10 bases. Germline-derived CDR1 and CDR2 are SGHVS and FQNEAQ. CDR3 length: 15 residues. V gave up 3 bases and J gave up 3 bases; unmatched junction bases: 4. CDR3 DNA: TGTGCCAGCAGCTTTAGCGGGGGGACTAAAGAGACCCAGTACTTC. Amino acids: CASSFSGGTKETQYF.

This clonotype was counted many times. This chain uses TRBV25-1 with TRBJ1-1; 7 positions agree with TRBD1. J lost 2 bases, V lost 6 bases, and 9 bases had no gene match. CDR1 is MGHDK, CDR2 SYGVNS, per germline. This CDR3 is 15 amino acids long. CDR3 residues: CASSPTRGVNTEAFF. CDR3 DNA: TGTGCCAGCAGCCCCACCAGGGGGGTAAACACTGAAGCTTTCTTT.

This clonotype came up many times. The CDR3 reads CATSGGGDQQTQYF. The CDR3 nucleotides read TGTGCCACCAGCGGCGGGGGGGATCAGCAGACCCAGTACTTC. The rearrangement uses TRBV15 and TRBJ2-5; 9 positions match TRBD2. The CDR3 has 14 residues. Germline assignment: CDR1 LNHNV and CDR2 YYDKDF (reference sequence). V lost 5 bases to trimming and J lost 6 bases; unmatched junction nucleotides: 7.

This clonotype was picked up many times. The rearrangement links TRBV12-3 or TRBV12-4 to TRBJ2-1; no reliable D call. Trimming shortened V by 3 bases and J by 2 bases, and 8 bases separated the two germline ends. The CDR3 sequence is 14 residues long. The CDR3 nucleotides are TGTGCCAGCAGTTTCGGCGGAACCTACAATGAGCAGTTCTTC. Its protein is CASSFGGTYNEQFF.

V is TRBV5-1 and J is TRBJ2-3, with D unresolved. Per the germline V gene, CDR1 is SGHRS and CDR2 is YFSETQ. The CDR3 spans 15 residues. With 0 bases removed from V and 0 bases from J, the gap between germline ends came to 8 bases. DNA of the CDR3: TGCGCCAGCAGCTTGGATGCGCGGAGCACAGATACGCAGTATTTT. The encoded protein is CASSLDARSTDTQYF.

This clonotype was counted many times. This chain uses TRBV7-9 with TRBJ2-2; 8 bases align to TRBD2. This CDR3 comprises 16 residues. Germline CDR1 SEHNR, CDR2 FQNEAQ (reference sequence). After removal of 2 bases from V and 3 bases from J, the junction contained 5 bases not matched to a gene. The chain's CDR3 is CASSLSGGPHTGELFF. CDR3 in DNA: TGTGCCAGCAGCTTATCGGGGGGGCCCCACACCGGGGAGCTGTTTTTT.

This clonotype was seen many times. V and J are TRBV5-4 and TRBJ2-5; no firm D call. V was shortened by 0 bases and J by 2 bases, with 2 bases between the two germline ends. Germline-derived CDR1 and CDR2 are SGHNT and YYREEE (reference sequence). This CDR3 region has 12 residues. CDR3 in amino acids: CASSLEQETQYF. The CDR3 nucleotides are TGTGCCAGCAGCTTGGAACAAGAGACCCAGTACTTC.

The chain recombines TRBV2 with TRBJ2-3; TRBD2 might be the D (6 bases). Trimming cost V 4 bases and J 2 bases, with 16 bases left between them. Germline V gene data show CDR1 as SNHLY and CDR2 as FYNNEI. The CDR3 extends over 16 amino acids. The DNA of the CDR3 is TGTGCCAGCAGTGCCGCGGGCGGGGTCGCCACAGATACGCAGTATTTT. It yields the protein CASSAAGGVATDTQYF.

This clonotype was counted ten times or more. CDR3 protein: CASSLGNGYTF. The CDR3 DNA follows: TGTGCCAGCAGCTTAGGGAACGGCTACACCTTC. V usage is TRBV7-9 and J usage is TRBJ1-2; D call uncertain. V lost 1 base and J 8 bases, leaving 5 bases between the germline ends. Germline CDR1 reads SEHNR; CDR2 reads FQNEAQ (reference sequence). This CDR3 region has 11 residues.

This chain links TRBV12-3 or TRBV12-4 with TRBJ2-7; D ambiguous. This CDR3 comprises 13 residues. V lost 7 bases and J 1 base, leaving 11 bases between the germline ends. The CDR3 region has the DNA TGTGCCAGCACCCGACTTGGGTCCTACGAGCAGTACTTC. The encoded protein is CASTRLGSYEQYF.

This clonotype has at least ten counts. The CDR3 loop reads CASSAARSSGANVLTF. The DNA for the CDR3 is TGTGCCAGCTCAGCGGCTAGGTCCTCTGGGGCCAACGTCCTGACTTTC. The chain uses TRBV18 and TRBJ2-6, with D unresolved. Trimming took off 5 bases at V and 0 bases at J, with 11 bases between the two ends. Germline lookup yields CDR1 KGHSH and CDR2 LQKENI. The CDR3 length is 16 residues.

This clonotype was observed at least ten times. V is TRBV24-1 and J is TRBJ2-1; a weak D match, TRBD1 (5 bases). Trimming stripped 3 bases from V and 6 bases from J, with 14 bases between. In germline, CDR1 is KGHDR, CDR2 SFDVKD. The CDR3 is made up of 15 amino acids. CDR3 residues: CATSDTRPGPNEQFF. The CDR3 DNA follows: TGTGCCACCAGTGATACACGACCAGGGCCCAATGAGCAGTTCTTC.

This clonotype occurred many times. The CDR3 reads CATSPQTGANGYNEQFF. The CDR3 region has the DNA TGTGCCACCAGTCCGCAGACGGGGGCTAATGGCTACAATGAGCAGTTCTTC. The V gene is TRBV24-1, the J gene TRBJ2-1; the D gene could be TRBD1 or TRBD2 (6 bases each). With 6 bases removed from V and 3 bases from J, the gap between germline ends came to 20 bases. In germline, CDR1 is KGHDR, CDR2 SFDVKD. This CDR3 comprises 17 residues.